Reported below is one T cell receptor beta chain. Its antigen is currently not known. No much larger clonotype is one base removed from it; base qualities were not supplied. The immunoSEQ hsTCRB v3.0 assay was used at survey level resolution to sequence the TRB variable region. A depth of about 40,000-50,000 T-cell genomes per sample was targeted for TRB sequencing. An Illumina MiSeq with a v3 150-cycle kit was used to sequence the pooled TRB libraries. The study's own analysis went as follows. Repertoire analysis was performed in R inside a reproducible Nextflow workflow that covered QC, data transformation and analysis. Custom analyses were implemented in LymphoSeq2, an R package for AIRR-Seq data exploration. After excluding a few samples that yielded fewer than 5000 total TRB sequences, fewer than 200 HIV repertoires remained for analysis. Among the 180 to 200 retained HIV repertoires, 59 were collected before ART initiation and 120 to 140 were collected after ART initiation. Repertoires were downsampled to 5000 TRB nucleotide sequences, and summary statistics were averaged over 100 downsampling iterations. Only TRB sequences with CDR3 regions of at least seven amino acids were retained for analysis. Diversity was measured with a Shannon entropy-derived clonality score and the Gini coefficient. In the repertoire networks, any two of the top 5000 CDR3 amino acid sequences were connected whenever the two sequences differed by an edit distance of one. GLIPH2 predicted antigen specificity groups and MHC restriction for TRB CDR3 amino acid sequences. To flag known associations with CMV, EBV, HIV or tissue antigens, CDR3 amino acid sequences were compared against VDJdb and McPAS-TCR. Pre-ART, post-ART and control groups were compared with Wilcoxon signed-rank tests and Holm-Bonferroni correction. The source is immuneACCESS, and TCRdb retained only in-frame sequences with V and J called. Part of the clones is not carried over; for the studies checked, unresolved V genes explain less than half of this, and the remainder is unexplained. That table is the source of V, J and clone size, and D and trimming were worked out from the DNA. This sample has 15,000 to 20,000 clones in its table, and around 87% of those were observed once. The top ten constitute about 8.3% of the sample.

The germline V gene provides CDR1 MNHEY and CDR2 SVGAGI. The trim is 3 bases for V and 5 bases for J, with a gap of 13 bases between the germline ends. From the cysteine up to the phenylalanine, the CDR3 has a length of 14 residues. Here the CDR3 DNA is all that survives: 42 bases in frame from base 1. This sample stems from a study of long-term antiretroviral therapy in people with HIV (dated by TCRdb to the early 2020s). Some background on the complete study: The earliest samples were collected about a decade before the 2015 WHO recommendation for immediate ART, when ART was typically delayed until CD4 counts fell. A retrospective serial study tested whether ART initiation and durable HIV suppression were associated with changes in peripheral blood TRB repertoire composition and diversity. The cohort contributed about 200 cryopreserved PBMC samples from about 33 adults with confirmed HIV infection, collected serially over a mean of about 6 years (range 1-12). About 35% of the 30 participants with HIV were female. No cross-contamination during QIAcube processing was seen in test extractions of a monoclonal T-cell line run alongside around 34 polyclonal samples.

Participants were included only if at least one PBMC sample before ART initiation and at least two post-ART samples were available. All participants with HIV were treated in the United States of America. Cryopreserved samples of about 0.9-11 million PBMC were thawed and washed before DNA extraction. At the time of the earliest PBMC sample, participants with HIV were aged between roughly 20 and 55 years. Each participant contributed PBMC samples from 1-4 timepoints before ART initiation and 2-8 timepoints after ART initiation, with a median of 7 samples. For every participant, serial HIV viral load, CD4+ T-cell count, ART history and demographic data were obtained. Genomic DNA was extracted from unsorted PBMC with a Qiagen kit on a QIAcube, with processing performed in batches of 12 samples. Summary of the overall study and its limitations: The samples span the years 2004 to 2017, and the ART regimens used at that time may not be as effective as current regimens. CDR3 length ranges in HIV repertoires were narrower than in controls, and network structure suggested an antigen-experienced repertoire with only a slight naive shift after ART. Inferences about post-ART repertoire changes were limited because no data were available on ART adherence, viral resistance or therapy changes. At every time point, the repertoire was dominated by expanded TRB clones first identified before ART initiation, although this dominance fluctuated and, in many PLHIV, declined after ART. Since PBMC availability was limited, sequencing covered only the TCR beta chain, with no alpha chain pairing. ART initiation was associated with a significant increase in TRB diversity, but diversity stayed significantly below transplant donor controls even after long-term ART. Because pre-ART samples had limited cell numbers, unsorted PBMC were profiled rather than sorted CD4+ and CD8+ T cells.

The chain couples TRBV6-5 to TRBJ1-2, with no confidently assigned D gene. This clonotype originated in a man in his fifties or sixties with HIV. The sample was unsorted PBMCs, taken 4.2 years after starting antiretroviral therapy. The CDR3 amino acid sequence is: CASSYQRGQYGYTF. The base sequence is TGTGCCAGCAGTTATCAACGTGGTCAGTATGGCTACACCTTC.